This T cell receptor (beta chain) is from a study of shared clonotypes between healthy human individuals. This clone showed up just a few times. The antigen remains unidentified. Healthy and HIV-negative, the adult donors had no recent acute infections or vaccinations. Each sample came from a Caucasian adult donor living in Nashville, Tennessee. Study conclusions and caveats: How much donors shared clonotypes was expected to be affected by sequencing depth.

On ten immunoSEQ deep assay plates, unsorted PBMC DNA was sequenced. Clones were read by immunoSEQ multiplex PCR, and TCRdb kept only the in-frame ones, dropping some. The sample carries about 450,000 clones, 79% recorded once. The ends lost 5 bases at V and 5 bases at J; junction bases unmatched: 10. CDR3 length: 16 residues. Germline V gene sequence: CDR1 LNHDA, CDR2 SQIVND (reference sequence). The sequence was collected from a middle-aged woman in good health. Some clones in this sample may be carry-over from other donors' samples. This chain connects TRBV19 to TRBJ2-2; 8 bases are shared with TRBD1. The specimen sequenced was PBMCs. DNA of the CDR3: TGTGCCAGTAGTCCAGGACAGGGACGGAGGACCGGGGAGCTGTTTTTT. Its protein product is CASSPGQGRRTGELFF.